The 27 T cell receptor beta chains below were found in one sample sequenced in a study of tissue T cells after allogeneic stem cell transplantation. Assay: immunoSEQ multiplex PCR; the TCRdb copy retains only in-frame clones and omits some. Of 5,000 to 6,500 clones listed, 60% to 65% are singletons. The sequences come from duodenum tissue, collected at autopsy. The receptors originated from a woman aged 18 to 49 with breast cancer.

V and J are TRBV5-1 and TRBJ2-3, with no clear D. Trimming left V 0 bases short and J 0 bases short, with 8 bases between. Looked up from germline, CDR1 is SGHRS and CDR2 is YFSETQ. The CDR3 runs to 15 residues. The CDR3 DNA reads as TGCGCCAGCAGCTTGGGTCGGTCTAGCACAGATACGCAGTATTTT. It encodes CASSLGRSSTDTQYF. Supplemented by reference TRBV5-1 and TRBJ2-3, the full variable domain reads KAGVTQTPRYLIKTRGQQVTLSCSPISGHRSVSWYQQTPGQGLQFLFEYFSETQRNKGNFPGRFSGRQFSNSRSEMNVSTLELGDSALYLCASSLGRSSTDTQYFGPGTRLTVL.

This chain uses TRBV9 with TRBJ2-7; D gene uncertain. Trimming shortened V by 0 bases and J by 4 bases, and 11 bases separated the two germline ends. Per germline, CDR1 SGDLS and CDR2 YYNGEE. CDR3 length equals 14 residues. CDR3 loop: CASSVDAEDYEQYF. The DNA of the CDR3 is TGTGCCAGCAGCGTAGATGCTGAGGATTACGAGCAGTACTTC.

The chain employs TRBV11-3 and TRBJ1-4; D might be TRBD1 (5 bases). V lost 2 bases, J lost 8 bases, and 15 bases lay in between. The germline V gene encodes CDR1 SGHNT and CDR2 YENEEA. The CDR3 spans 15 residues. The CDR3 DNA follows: TGTGCCAGCAGCTTACCGCCACAAGGGGACGAAAAACTGTTTTTT. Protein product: CASSLPPQGDEKLFF.

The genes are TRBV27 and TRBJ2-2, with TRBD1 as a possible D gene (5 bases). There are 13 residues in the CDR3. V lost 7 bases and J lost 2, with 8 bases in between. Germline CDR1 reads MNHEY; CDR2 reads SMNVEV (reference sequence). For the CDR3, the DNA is TGTGCCAGCAAGGGGTTAAACACCGGGGAGCTGTTTTTT. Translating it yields CASKGLNTGELFF.

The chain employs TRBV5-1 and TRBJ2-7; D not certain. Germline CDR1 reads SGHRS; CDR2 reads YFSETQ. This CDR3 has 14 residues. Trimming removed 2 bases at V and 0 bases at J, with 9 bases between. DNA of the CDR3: TGCGCCAGCAGCTTCCAGGATAGCTCCTACGAGCAGTACTTC. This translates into CASSFQDSSYEQYF.

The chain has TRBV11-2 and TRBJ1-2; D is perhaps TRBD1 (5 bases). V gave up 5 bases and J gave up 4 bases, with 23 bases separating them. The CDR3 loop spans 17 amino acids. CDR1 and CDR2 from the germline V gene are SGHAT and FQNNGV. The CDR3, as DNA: TGTGCCAGCAGCCCAGGGCCCGACTCGGGACGGATCTATGGCTACACCTTC. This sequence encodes CASSPGPDSGRIYGYTF.

CDR3: CASSPGHNYGYTF. CDR3 coding DNA: TGTGCCAGCAGCCCGGGACATAACTATGGCTACACCTTC. The gene calls are TRBV14 and TRBJ1-2; possibly TRBD1 for D (6 bases). The CDR3 length is 13 residues. V lost 4 bases, J lost 1 base, and 7 bases lay in between. Germline V gives CDR1 SGHDN, CDR2 FVKESK.

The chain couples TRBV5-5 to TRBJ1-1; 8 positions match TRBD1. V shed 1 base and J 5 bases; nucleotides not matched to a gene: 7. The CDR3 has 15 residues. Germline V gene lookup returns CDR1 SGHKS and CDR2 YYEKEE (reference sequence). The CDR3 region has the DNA TGTGCCAGCAGCTTGTTCGACAGGGGTGAAACTGAAGCTTTCTTT. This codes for CASSLFDRGETEAFF. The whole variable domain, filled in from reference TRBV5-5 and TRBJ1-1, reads DAGVTQSPTHLIKTRGQQVTLRCSPISGHKSVSWYQQVLGQGPQFIFQYYEKEERGRGNFPDRFSARQFPNYSSELNVNALLLGDSALYLCASSLFDRGETEAFFGQGTRLTVV.

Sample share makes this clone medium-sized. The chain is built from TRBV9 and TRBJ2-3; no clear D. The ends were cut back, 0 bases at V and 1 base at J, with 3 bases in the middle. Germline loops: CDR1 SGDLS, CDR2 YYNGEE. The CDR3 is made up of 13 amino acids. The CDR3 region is CASSVDGTDTQYF. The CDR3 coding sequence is TGTGCCAGCAGCGTAGATGGCACAGATACGCAGTATTTT.

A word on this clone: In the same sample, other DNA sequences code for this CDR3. The CDR3 DNA sequence: TGTGCCAGCAGCTTAAACGGGGGGGTATTATCCGGCACAGATACGCAGTATTTT. Translating it yields CASSLNGGVLSGTDTQYF. The chain recombines TRBV7-2 with TRBJ2-3, with 8 bases lining up with TRBD2. Germline CDR1 SGHTA, CDR2 FQGNSA. CDR3 size: 18 residues. V was pared by 2 bases and J by 1 base, with 11 bases of the junction left unmatched.

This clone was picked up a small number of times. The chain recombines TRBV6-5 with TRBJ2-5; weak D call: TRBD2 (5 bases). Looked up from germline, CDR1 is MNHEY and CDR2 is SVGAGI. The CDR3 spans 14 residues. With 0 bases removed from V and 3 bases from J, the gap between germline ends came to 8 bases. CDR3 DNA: TGTGCCAGCAGTTACTCGGGAGACGAAGAGACCCAGTACTTC. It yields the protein CASSYSGDEETQYF.

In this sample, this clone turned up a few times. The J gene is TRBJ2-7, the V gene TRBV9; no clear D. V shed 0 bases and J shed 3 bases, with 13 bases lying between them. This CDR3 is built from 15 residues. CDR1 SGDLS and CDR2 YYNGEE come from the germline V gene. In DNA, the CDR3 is TGTGCCAGCAGCGTAGCCCCGTCGGTGGACTACGAGCAGTACTTC. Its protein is CASSVAPSVDYEQYF.

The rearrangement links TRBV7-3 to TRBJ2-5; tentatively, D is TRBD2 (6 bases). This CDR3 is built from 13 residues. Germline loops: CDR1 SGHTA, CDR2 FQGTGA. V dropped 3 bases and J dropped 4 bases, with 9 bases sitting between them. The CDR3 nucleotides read TGTGCCAGCAGCTTGACTAGGAGAGAGACCCAGTACTTC. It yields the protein CASSLTRRETQYF.

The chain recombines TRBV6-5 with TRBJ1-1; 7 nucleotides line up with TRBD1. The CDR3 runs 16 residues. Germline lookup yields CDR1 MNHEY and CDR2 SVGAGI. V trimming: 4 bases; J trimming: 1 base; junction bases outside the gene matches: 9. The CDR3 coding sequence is TGTGCCAGCAGTTCCACAAACAGGGGAGGGAACACTGAAGCTTTCTTT. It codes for CASSSTNRGGNTEAFF.

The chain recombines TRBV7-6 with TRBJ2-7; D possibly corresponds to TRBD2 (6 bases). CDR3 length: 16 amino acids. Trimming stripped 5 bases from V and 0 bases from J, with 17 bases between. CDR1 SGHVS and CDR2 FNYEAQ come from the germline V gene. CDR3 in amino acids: CASSGYRGISSYEQYF. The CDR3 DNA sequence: TGTGCCAGCAGCGGGTACCGCGGGATAAGCTCCTACGAGCAGTACTTC.

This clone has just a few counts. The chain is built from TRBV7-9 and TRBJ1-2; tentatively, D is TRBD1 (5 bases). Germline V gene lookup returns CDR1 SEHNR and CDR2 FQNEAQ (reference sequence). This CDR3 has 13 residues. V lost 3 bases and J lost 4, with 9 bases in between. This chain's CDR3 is CASSFPGVYGYTF. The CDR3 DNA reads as TGTGCCAGCAGCTTCCCGGGGGTCTATGGCTACACCTTC.

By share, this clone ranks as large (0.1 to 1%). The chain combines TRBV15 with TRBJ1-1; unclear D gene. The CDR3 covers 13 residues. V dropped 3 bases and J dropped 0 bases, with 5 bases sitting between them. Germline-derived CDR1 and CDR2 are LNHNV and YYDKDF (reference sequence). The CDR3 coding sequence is TGTGCCACCAGCAGGCTAGTGAACACTGAAGCTTTCTTT. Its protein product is CATSRLVNTEAFF.

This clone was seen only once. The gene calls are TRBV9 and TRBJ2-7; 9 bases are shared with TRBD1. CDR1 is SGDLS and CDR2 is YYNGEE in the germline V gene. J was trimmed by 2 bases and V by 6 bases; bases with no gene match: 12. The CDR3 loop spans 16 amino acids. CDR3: CASNKPPGQGAYEQYF. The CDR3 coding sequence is TGTGCCAGCAATAAACCGCCGGGACAGGGAGCCTACGAGCAGTACTTC.

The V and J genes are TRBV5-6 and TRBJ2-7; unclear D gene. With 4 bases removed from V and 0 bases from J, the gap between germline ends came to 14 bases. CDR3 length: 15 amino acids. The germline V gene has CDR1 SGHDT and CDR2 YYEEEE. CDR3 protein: CASSPPVVSSYEQYF. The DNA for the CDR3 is TGTGCCAGCAGCCCCCCGGTCGTGTCCTCCTACGAGCAGTACTTC.

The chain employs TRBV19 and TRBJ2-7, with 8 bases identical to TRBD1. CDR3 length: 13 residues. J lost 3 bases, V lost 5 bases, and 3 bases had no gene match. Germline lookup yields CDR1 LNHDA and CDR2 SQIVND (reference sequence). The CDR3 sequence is CASSFGQGYEQYF. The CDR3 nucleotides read TGTGCCAGTAGTTTCGGACAGGGCTACGAGCAGTACTTC.

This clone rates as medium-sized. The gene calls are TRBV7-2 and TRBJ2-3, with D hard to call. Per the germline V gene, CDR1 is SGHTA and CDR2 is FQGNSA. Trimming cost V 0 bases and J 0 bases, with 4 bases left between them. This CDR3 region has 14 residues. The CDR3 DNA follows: TGTGCCAGCAGCTTAGCCGGGAGCACAGATACGCAGTATTTT. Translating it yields CASSLAGSTDTQYF.

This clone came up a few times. CDR3 residues: CASSPGQGSGNTIYF. DNA of the CDR3: TGCGCCAGCAGCCCGGGACAGGGGTCTGGAAACACCATATATTTT. J is TRBJ1-3 and V is TRBV5-1, with 10 bases identical to TRBD1. This CDR3 spans 15 amino acids. V shed 4 bases and J 1 base; nucleotides not matched to a gene: 2. Germline V gives CDR1 SGHRS, CDR2 YFSETQ.

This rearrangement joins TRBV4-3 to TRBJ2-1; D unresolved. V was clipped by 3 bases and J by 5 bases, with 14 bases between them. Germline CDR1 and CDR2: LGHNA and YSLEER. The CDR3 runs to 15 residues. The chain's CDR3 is CASSHLEIGNNEQFF. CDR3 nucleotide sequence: TGCGCCAGCAGCCATCTGGAGATAGGGAACAATGAGCAGTTCTTC.

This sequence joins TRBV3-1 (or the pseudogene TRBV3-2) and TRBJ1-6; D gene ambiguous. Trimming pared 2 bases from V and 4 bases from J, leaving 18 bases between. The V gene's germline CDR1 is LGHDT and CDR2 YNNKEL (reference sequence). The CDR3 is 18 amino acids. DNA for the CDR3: TGTGCCAGCAGCCAAAGCCCCCGGGCAGTTGGGTATAATTCACCCCTCCACTTT. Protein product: CASSQSPRAVGYNSPLHF.

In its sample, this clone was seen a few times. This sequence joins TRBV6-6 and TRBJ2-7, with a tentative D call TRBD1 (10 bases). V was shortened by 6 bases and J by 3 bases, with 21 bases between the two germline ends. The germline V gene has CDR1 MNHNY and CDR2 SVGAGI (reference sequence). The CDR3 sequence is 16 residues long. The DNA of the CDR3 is TGTGCCAGCAGGGACAGGGGGGCTAGCGGGGTCTACGAGCAGTACTTC. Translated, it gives CASRDRGASGVYEQYF.

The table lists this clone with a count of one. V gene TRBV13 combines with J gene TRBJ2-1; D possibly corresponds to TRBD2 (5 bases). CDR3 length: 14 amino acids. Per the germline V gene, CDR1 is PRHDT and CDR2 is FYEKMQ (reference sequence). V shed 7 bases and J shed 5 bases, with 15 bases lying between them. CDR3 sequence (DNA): TGTGCCAGCATCCGCACGCGGGTTCACAATGAGCAGTTCTTC. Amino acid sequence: CASIRTRVHNEQFF.

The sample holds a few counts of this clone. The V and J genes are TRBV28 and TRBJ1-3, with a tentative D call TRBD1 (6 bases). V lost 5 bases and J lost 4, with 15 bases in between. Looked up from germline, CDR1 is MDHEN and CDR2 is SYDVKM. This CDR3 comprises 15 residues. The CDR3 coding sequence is TGTGCCAGCAGTCCACCAACAGGGTCGGGAAACACCATATATTTT. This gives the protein CASSPPTGSGNTIYF.